This T cell receptor (beta chain) was captured by sequencing in a study of cytomegalovirus exposure and HLA in healthy donors. CDR1 and CDR2 (germline): SEHNR, FQNEAQ (reference sequence). The CDR3 spans 14 residues. Trimming at V came to 6 bases and at J to 7 bases, leaving 8 bases not matched to a gene. The PCR used 60 Vbeta and 13 Jbeta primers. Here immunoSEQ multiplex PCR was the method, and the copy in TCRdb shows in-frame clones only, minus some. The data show about 190,000 clones, around 90% seen once. The clonotype comes from a boy aged 2 to 10 in good health and CMV-seronegative. This sequence joins TRBV7-9 and TRBJ2-1; 8 nucleotides agree with TRBD1. What was sequenced was PBMCs. The CDR3 loop is CASSWQGARNEQFF. In nucleotides, the CDR3 is TGTGCCAGCAGTTGGCAGGGGGCAAGGAATGAGCAGTTCTTC.